This T cell receptor beta chain comes out of a study of blood T cell repertoires in COVID-19. Overall study: The United States, Italy and Spain provided the acute and convalescent COVID-19 samples.

The CDR3 has 17 amino acids. Trimming took 0 bases from V and 3 from J; bases not matched to a gene: 2. Germline CDR1 is LGHDT and CDR2 is YNNKEL (reference sequence). In the study's own analysis: Amplification of reference gene primers provided the estimated nucleated cell counts. Assay: immunoSEQ multiplex PCR; the TCRdb copy retains only in-frame clones and omits some. The DNA was the basis for D and trimming; V, J and clone size are from that table. The sample yields some 310,000 clones, about nine tenths seen once. The specimen was peripheral blood. The receptor's source is a man in his fifties with active or convalescent COVID-19. This chain connects TRBV3-1 (or the pseudogene TRBV3-2) to TRBJ1-4, with 12 bases identical to TRBD1. DNA of the CDR3: TGTGCCAGCAGCCAAGAGGGACAGGGGGCGTCTAATGAAAAACTGTTTTTT. It is translated as CASSQEGQGASNEKLFF.